These T cell receptor beta chains were read from a single sample in a study of blood T cells in healthy people across ages. TCRdb ran MiXCR on the 5' RACE reads and lists one entry per CDR3 protein. Here the sample spans 790,000 or so distinct CDR3 sequences, about 61% being singletons. The specimen was blood. The receptors were sampled from a man in his forties in good health. The CDR3 runs from the conserved cysteine through the conserved F or W. Each record gives: clone size, D gene, J gene, V gene, CDR3 protein, CDR3 DNA. D genes are given only for firm matches. Size is stated for part of the rows, as once, few or many counts, or as a class when the clone is expanded.

clone_size: few; d_call: TRBD1; j_call: TRBJ2-5; v_call: TRBV6-5; cdr3_aa: CASSVTGAAETQYF; cdr3_nt: TGTGCCAGCAGTGTCACAGGGGCGGCGGAGACCCAGTACTTC
clone_size: .; d_call: TRBD2; j_call: TRBJ2-3; v_call: TRBV28; cdr3_aa: CASGLVPSGLAGDADTQYF; cdr3_nt: TGTGCCAGCGGTTTAGTCCCTTCGGGACTAGCGGGGGATGCGGATACGCAGTATTTT
clone_size: .; d_call: .; j_call: TRBJ2-3; v_call: TRBV7-2; cdr3_aa: CASSRSGPTDTQYF; cdr3_nt: TGTGCCAGCAGCCGGAGCGGGCCCACAGATACGCAGTATTTT
clone_size: few; d_call: .; j_call: TRBJ2-7; v_call: TRBV27; cdr3_aa: CASSFGASVPDEQYF; cdr3_nt: TGTGCCAGCAGTTTCGGGGCTAGTGTCCCCGACGAGCAGTACTTC
clone_size: .; d_call: TRBD1; j_call: TRBJ1-6; v_call: TRBV5-1; cdr3_aa: CASSAIPGQGNSPLHF; cdr3_nt: TGCGCCAGCAGCGCAATTCCGGGACAGGGGAACTCACCCCTCCACTTT
clone_size: .; d_call: .; j_call: TRBJ1-2; v_call: TRBV27; cdr3_aa: CASSFSQVGTYGYTF; cdr3_nt: TGTGCCAGCAGTTTCTCGCAGGTTGGGACCTATGGCTACACCTTC
clone_size: .; d_call: TRBD1; j_call: TRBJ2-7; v_call: TRBV7-9; cdr3_aa: CASSPGQWDEGQYF; cdr3_nt: TGTGCCAGCAGCCCGGGACAGTGGGATGAAGGGCAGTACTTC
clone_size: .; d_call: .; j_call: TRBJ1-1; v_call: TRBV6-6; cdr3_aa: CASSYSPDRNTEAFF; cdr3_nt: TGTGCCAGCAGTTACTCACCGGACAGAAACACTGAAGCTTTCTTT
clone_size: .; d_call: .; j_call: TRBJ2-5; v_call: TRBV9; cdr3_aa: CASSLRGAFETQYF; cdr3_nt: TGTGCCAGCAGCCTACGGGGGGCCTTCGAGACCCAGTACTTC
clone_size: few; d_call: .; j_call: TRBJ2-3; v_call: TRBV7-2; cdr3_aa: CASSLTIGVDTQYF; cdr3_nt: TGTGCCAGCAGCTTAACGATCGGGGTAGATACGCAGTATTTT
clone_size: few; d_call: .; j_call: TRBJ2-5; v_call: TRBV6-5; cdr3_aa: CASSPWSGKETQYF; cdr3_nt: TGTGCCAGCAGTCCCTGGTCGGGGAAAGAGACCCAGTACTTC
clone_size: few; d_call: TRBD2; j_call: TRBJ2-5; v_call: TRBV6-5; cdr3_aa: CASSYSMWREAPETQYF; cdr3_nt: TGTGCCAGCAGTTACTCGATGTGGCGGGAGGCCCCAGAGACCCAGTACTTC
clone_size: few; d_call: TRBD1; j_call: TRBJ2-6; v_call: TRBV20-1; cdr3_aa: CSARGDRGENSGANVLTF; cdr3_nt: TGCAGTGCTAGAGGCGACAGGGGGGAGAACTCTGGGGCCAACGTCCTGACTTTC
clone_size: few; d_call: TRBD2; j_call: TRBJ2-1; v_call: TRBV4-2; cdr3_aa: CASSQDRWDYLYNEQFF; cdr3_nt: TGTGCCAGCAGCCAAGATAGGTGGGACTACCTATACAATGAGCAGTTCTTC
clone_size: .; d_call: TRBD2; j_call: TRBJ2-7; v_call: TRBV20-1; cdr3_aa: CSARDMVSGRALHEQYF; cdr3_nt: TGCAGTGCTAGAGATATGGTTAGCGGGAGGGCCCTGCACGAGCAGTACTTC
clone_size: .; d_call: .; j_call: TRBJ2-6; v_call: TRBV2; cdr3_aa: CASCPIGAAGANVLTF; cdr3_nt: TGTGCCAGCTGCCCGATCGGTGCTGCCGGGGCCAACGTCCTGACTTTC
clone_size: .; d_call: .; j_call: TRBJ2-5; v_call: TRBV29-1; cdr3_aa: CSAKGTGSRETQYF; cdr3_nt: TGCAGCGCTAAAGGAACCGGGTCTCGGGAGACCCAGTACTTC
clone_size: .; d_call: TRBD1; j_call: TRBJ2-3; v_call: TRBV7-2; cdr3_aa: CASSARQGAYTQYF; cdr3_nt: TGTGCCAGCAGCGCACGACAGGGAGCCTATACGCAGTATTTT
clone_size: .; d_call: TRBD2; j_call: TRBJ2-7; v_call: TRBV7-9; cdr3_aa: CASSTMAGGGYEQYF; cdr3_nt: TGTGCCAGCAGCACCATGGCGGGAGGAGGGTACGAGCAGTACTTC
clone_size: .; d_call: .; j_call: TRBJ2-7; v_call: TRBV20-1; cdr3_aa: CSARVDRSKAEQYF; cdr3_nt: TGCAGTGCGAGAGTAGACAGGTCGAAGGCCGAGCAGTACTTC
clone_size: .; d_call: .; j_call: TRBJ2-3; v_call: TRBV7-9; cdr3_aa: CASSSRQGGGPPDTQYF; cdr3_nt: TGTGCCAGCAGCTCAAGACAGGGAGGGGGCCCCCCAGATACGCAGTATTTT
clone_size: many; d_call: TRBD1; j_call: TRBJ2-7; v_call: TRBV18; cdr3_aa: CASSEGTGGTYEQYF; cdr3_nt: TGTGCCAGCTCTGAGGGGACAGGGGGAACCTACGAGCAGTACTTC
clone_size: .; d_call: .; j_call: TRBJ1-6; v_call: TRBV20-1; cdr3_aa: CSARWEEPLHF; cdr3_nt: TGCAGTGCTAGGTGGGAGGAACCCCTCCACTTT
clone_size: .; d_call: .; j_call: TRBJ1-5; v_call: TRBV21-1; cdr3_aa: CASSPRRSWWQPQHF; cdr3_nt: TGTGCCAGCAGCCCAAGACGGAGTTGGTGGCAGCCCCAGCATTTT
clone_size: .; d_call: TRBD2; j_call: TRBJ2-5; v_call: TRBV7-9; cdr3_aa: CASSPLAGGRLKQYF; cdr3_nt: TGTGCCAGCAGCCCCCTAGCGGGAGGCCGGCTCAAGCAGTACTTC
clone_size: few; d_call: .; j_call: TRBJ2-2; v_call: TRBV12-3/TRBV12-4; cdr3_aa: CASSARTSQNTGELFF; cdr3_nt: TGTGCCAGCAGTGCTCGGACAAGCCAGAACACCGGGGAGCTGTTTTTT
clone_size: .; d_call: .; j_call: TRBJ2-1; v_call: TRBV4-1; cdr3_aa: CASSQAPSSEQFF; cdr3_nt: TGCGCCAGCAGCCAAGCGCCCAGCAGTGAGCAGTTCTTC
clone_size: .; d_call: TRBD2; j_call: TRBJ2-5; v_call: TRBV7-3; cdr3_aa: CASSWEGLAGETQYF; cdr3_nt: TGTGCCAGCAGCTGGGAAGGACTAGCGGGGGAGACCCAGTACTTC